The 17 T cell receptor beta chains presented below share a single source sample, sequenced in a study of shared clonotypes between healthy human individuals. Positively selected for CCR7, the CD45RO-negative cells used as naive CD8 cells excluded terminally differentiated effector memory CD45RA+ cells. TCRdb keeps only in-frame clones here, not all; method: immunoSEQ multiplex PCR. This table holds just over 2,000,000 clones, about 95% found once. Sequencing input: naive CD8+ T cells sorted from blood. Receptor source: a man aged 18 to 29 in good health.

The J gene is TRBJ1-2, the V gene TRBV6-6, with D hard to call. The CDR3 is 13 residues long. Germline V gives CDR1 MNHNY, CDR2 SVGAGI (reference sequence). V shed 5 bases and J shed 8 bases, with 15 bases lying between them. The CDR3 DNA sequence: TGTGCCAGCAGTACAGTACCCCCGGACGGCTACACCTTC. It encodes CASSTVPPDGYTF.

V and J are TRBV27 and TRBJ2-5; D tentatively fits TRBD1 or TRBD2 (5 bases each). Between the trimmed V and J ends, which lost 3 bases and 7 bases, there was a span of 21 bases. In germline, CDR1 is MNHEY, CDR2 SMNVEV (reference sequence). The CDR3 runs to 16 residues. The CDR3 protein is CASSFGVGEKIGTQYF. The CDR3 DNA is TGTGCCAGCAGTTTCGGGGTAGGGGAGAAGATCGGGACCCAGTACTTC.

The rearrangement uses TRBV13 and TRBJ2-2, with 10 bases that match TRBD2. V gave up 4 bases and J gave up 8 bases; unmatched junction bases: 13. This CDR3 is 17 amino acids long. Germline V CDR1 and CDR2: PRHDT, FYEKMQ (reference sequence). CDR3 DNA: TGTGCCAGCAGCTCTACCTCTAGCGGGAGAAATTGGGGGGAGCTGTTTTTT. Protein sequence: CASSSTSSGRNWGELFF. Supplemented by reference TRBV13 and TRBJ2-2, the full variable domain reads AAGVIQSPRHLIKEKRETATLKCYPIPRHDTVYWYQQGPGQDPQFLISFYEKMQSDKGSIPDRFSAQQFSDYHSELNMSSLELGDSALYFCASSSTSSGRNWGELFFGEGSRLTVL.

The chain carries TRBV7-9 and TRBJ1-2; D possibly corresponds to TRBD1 (5 bases). Germline V lookup: CDR1 SEHNR, CDR2 FQNEAQ (reference sequence). The CDR3 covers 15 residues. The ends were cut back, 1 base at V and 4 bases at J, with 13 bases in the middle. The DNA of the CDR3 is TGTGCCAGCAGCTTAGGACTCGGGCAGGGCTATGGCTACACCTTC. It specifies CASSLGLGQGYGYTF.

The rearrangement uses TRBV2 and TRBJ1-5; tentative D call: TRBD1 (5 bases). V was pared by 2 bases and J by 4 bases, with 12 bases between. The germline V gene has CDR1 SNHLY and CDR2 FYNNEI. The length of the CDR3 is 15 residues. CDR3 residues: CASSEFGWGNQPQHF. The DNA of the CDR3 is TGTGCCAGCAGTGAATTCGGATGGGGGAATCAGCCCCAGCATTTT.

As DNA, the CDR3 is TGTGCCAGCAGCCCGTATTTCGGGGGGGACAATGAGCAGTTCTTC. This translates into CASSPYFGGDNEQFF. The chain joins TRBV5-4 to TRBJ2-1; 8 bases agree with TRBD2. Trimming removed 4 bases from V and 5 bases from J; junction bases left unmatched: 8. The germline V gene has CDR1 SGHNT and CDR2 YYREEE (reference sequence). The CDR3 covers 15 residues.

J is TRBJ2-7 and V is TRBV9; D remains unclear. Trimming shortened V by 0 bases and J by 3 bases, and 7 bases separated the two germline ends. The CDR3 is 13 amino acids. CDR1 and CDR2 (germline): SGDLS, YYNGEE. The chain's CDR3 is CASSVDPYYEQYF. DNA of the CDR3: TGTGCCAGCAGCGTAGACCCATACTACGAGCAGTACTTC.

This chain links TRBV27 with TRBJ2-2; D remains ambiguous. Trimming removed 3 bases at V and 2 bases at J, with 13 bases between. There are 16 residues in the CDR3. Germline-derived CDR1 and CDR2 are MNHEY and SMNVEV (reference sequence). The CDR3 reads CASSLLETLNTGELFF. In DNA form, the CDR3 reads TGTGCCAGCAGTTTGCTGGAGACACTAAACACCGGGGAGCTGTTTTTT.

This clone was counted only a few times. The CDR3 region has the DNA TGTGCCAGCAATAGGAGTCCCGGCTACACCTTC. It yields the protein CASNRSPGYTF. This rearrangement joins TRBV2 to TRBJ1-2; D ambiguous. Deletions cut 7 bases from V and 8 bases from J, with 11 bases between. CDR1 is SNHLY, CDR2 FYNNEI, per germline. The CDR3 has 11 residues.

The J gene is TRBJ1-1, the V gene TRBV28, with 7 bases matching TRBD1. Germline V gene lookup returns CDR1 MDHEN and CDR2 SYDVKM. J lost 1 base, V lost 1 base, and 9 bases had no gene match. The CDR3 is 17 residues long. This CDR3 is CASSLSQGVFENTEAFF. The CDR3, as DNA: TGTGCCAGCAGTTTATCTCAGGGGGTCTTCGAGAACACTGAAGCTTTCTTT.

This chain connects TRBV11-2 to TRBJ2-7; D is ambiguous. The CDR3 length is 13 residues. Germline-derived CDR1 and CDR2 are SGHAT and FQNNGV. V dropped 0 bases and J dropped 3 bases, with 6 bases sitting between them. The CDR3 DNA sequence: TGTGCCAGCAGCTTAGATTACGGCTACGAGCAGTACTTC. This translates into CASSLDYGYEQYF.

The rearrangement uses TRBV7-2 and TRBJ2-7; TRBD1 matches at 9 bases. CDR1 and CDR2 (germline): SGHTA, FQGNSA. Germline trimming cut 5 bases from V and 3 bases from J; bases unmatched to any gene: 8. The CDR3 is made up of 15 amino acids. CDR3 sequence: CASSLGQGKGYEQYF. The CDR3 nucleotides are TGTGCCAGCAGCCTAGGACAGGGGAAGGGCTACGAGCAGTACTTC.

The genes are TRBV6-5 and TRBJ1-1, with 8 positions matching TRBD1. The CDR3 sequence is 14 residues long. The ends lost 7 bases at V and 1 base at J; junction bases unmatched: 5. The germline gives CDR1 MNHEY, CDR2 SVGAGI. DNA for the CDR3: TGTGCCAGCACCCAGGGGGCAGCGAACACTGAAGCTTTCTTT. Residues: CASTQGAANTEAFF.

V usage is TRBV29-1 and J usage is TRBJ2-7; 7 bases are shared with TRBD1. CDR1 and CDR2 from the germline V gene are SQVTM and ANQGSEA. V lost 3 bases, J lost 5 bases, and 19 bases stayed unmatched. This CDR3 has 17 residues. CDR3 bases: TGCAGCGTTGACGGGACAGACTCAACCTTTAGCAGGGACGAGCAGTACTTC. Protein: CSVDGTDSTFSRDEQYF.

This chain uses TRBV7-9 with TRBJ2-7, with D tentatively TRBD1 (7 bases). Germline CDR1 reads SEHNR; CDR2 reads FQNEAQ (reference sequence). V was cut by 4 bases and J by 1 base, with 20 bases left in between. The CDR3 spans 17 residues. This CDR3 is CASSSEPDRDSSYEQYF. The CDR3 DNA sequence: TGTGCCAGCAGCTCAGAACCCGACAGGGACTCATCCTACGAGCAGTACTTC. The variable domain in full, completed from reference TRBV7-9 and TRBJ2-7, reads DTGVSQNPRHKITKRGQNVTFRCDPISEHNRLYWYRQTLGQGPEFLTYFQNEAQLEKSRLLSDRFSAERPKGSFSTLEIQRTEQGDSAMYLCASSSEPDRDSSYEQYFGPGTRLTVT.

Comment on this clone: Other DNA sequences from this sample encode an identical CDR3 as well. V and J are TRBV2 and TRBJ1-1, with TRBD1 matching over 9 bases. Trimming at V came to 6 bases and at J to 4 bases, leaving 0 bases not matched to a gene. CDR1 is SNHLY, CDR2 FYNNEI, per germline. The CDR3 is 12 residues long. CDR3 DNA sequence: TGTGCCAGCAGGGACAGGGGCACTGAAGCTTTCTTT. Amino acid sequence: CASRDRGTEAFF.

This clone was observed a single time. The rearrangement links TRBV11-3 to TRBJ2-2; 7 bases match TRBD1. The CDR3 extends over 16 amino acids. Germline lookup yields CDR1 SGHNT and CDR2 YENEEA. V gave up 5 bases and J gave up 3 bases; unmatched junction bases: 9. This CDR3 reads CASSGRQGRDTGELFF. The CDR3 nucleotides read TGTGCCAGCAGCGGCCGACAGGGTAGGGACACCGGGGAGCTGTTTTTT. Full variable domain (rest looked up from reference TRBV11-3 and TRBJ2-2): EAGVVQSPRYKIIEKKQPVAFWCNPISGHNTLYWYLQNLGQGPELLIRYENEEAVDDSQLPKDRFSAERLKGVDSTLKIQPAELGDSAVYLCASSGRQGRDTGELFFGEGSRLTVL.